Each of the 11 T cell receptor beta chains below was sequenced from the same sample in a study of post-analysis software for immune sequencing data. Incorporated into the TCR beta cDNA libraries were unique molecular identifiers, which served to reduce PCR and sequencing biases. From the PCR reads, TCRdb called clonotypes with MiXCR, one entry per CDR3 protein. Here the sample spans 380,000 or so distinct CDR3 sequences, about a third being singletons. Their cognate antigens are unknown. Study-wide points: Higher frequency in patients than in controls was seen for roughly five TRBV segments, with TRBV5-6, TRBV5-1 and TRBV20-1 among them.

Sample: blood. Source of these receptors: a girl aged 5-17 years with multiple sclerosis.

The chain joins TRBV7-8 to TRBJ1-1; D is perhaps TRBD1 (5 bases). The CDR3 spans 17 residues. Germline CDR1 is SGHVS and CDR2 is FQNEAQ. The V end was cut by 8 bases, the J end by 1 base, with 23 bases between. CDR3 amino acids: CASSSLTIGHPNTEAFF. Here the CDR3 DNA reads TGTGCCAGCTCATCCTTAACCATAGGACATCCGAACACTGAAGCTTTCTTT.

This clonotype was recorded a few times. This sequence joins TRBV20-1 and TRBJ2-1; TRBD2 aligns across 15 bases. CDR1 DFQATT and CDR2 SNEGSKA come from the germline V gene (reference sequence). CDR3 size: 17 residues. V was pared by 5 bases and J by 4 bases, with 9 bases of the junction left unmatched. CDR3 in amino acids: CSASYYGTSGGYNEQFF. Here the CDR3 DNA reads TGCAGTGCTTCCTATTACGGGACTAGCGGGGGGTACAATGAGCAGTTCTTC.

This clonotype was counted many times. The chain carries TRBV5-1 and TRBJ2-1; 9 nucleotides line up with TRBD2. V gave up 3 bases and J gave up 2 bases; unmatched junction bases: 3. The CDR3 extends over 15 amino acids. Per the germline V gene, CDR1 is SGHRS and CDR2 is YFSETQ. The CDR3 sequence: CASSSTSGTYNEQFF. In nucleotides, the CDR3 is TGCGCCAGCAGCTCGACTAGCGGCACCTACAATGAGCAGTTCTTC.

V gene TRBV5-1 combines with J gene TRBJ2-7; TRBD1 might be the D (5 bases). V was clipped by 2 bases and J by 0 bases, with 9 bases between them. The CDR3 runs to 14 residues. The germline CDR1 and CDR2 sequences are SGHRS and YFSETQ. The CDR3 loop is CASSLYDSSYEQYF. The CDR3 nucleotides read TGCGCCAGCAGCTTATACGACAGCTCCTACGAGCAGTACTTC.

This rearrangement joins TRBV7-2 to TRBJ2-1; TRBD1 might be the D (6 bases). With 5 bases removed from V and 0 bases from J, the gap between germline ends came to 14 bases. The CDR3 loop spans 16 amino acids. CDR1 and CDR2 from the germline V gene are SGHTA and FQGNSA. CDR3: CASSPKRGSSYNEQFF. The CDR3 DNA sequence: TGTGCCAGCAGCCCCAAAAGGGGGAGCTCCTACAATGAGCAGTTCTTC.

This clonotype was seen more than once but under ten times. V is TRBV12-3 or TRBV12-4 and J is TRBJ2-5; D unclear. This CDR3 is 12 amino acids long. The V end was cut by 6 bases, the J end by 0 bases, with 5 bases between. The CDR3 here is CASSHHQETQYF. The CDR3 DNA reads as TGTGCCAGCAGCCATCACCAAGAGACCCAGTACTTC.

The chain couples TRBV11-2 to TRBJ2-7; perhaps D is TRBD1 or TRBD2 (5 bases each). The CDR3 sequence is 12 residues long. Between the trimmed V and J ends, which lost 7 bases and 7 bases, there was a span of 14 bases. Germline V CDR1 and CDR2: SGHAT, FQNNGV. The CDR3 DNA reads TGTGCCAGCATCTTCAGAGGGGAAGAGCAGTACTTC. This encodes CASIFRGEEQYF.

This clonotype was counted a few times. The rearrangement uses TRBV4-2 and TRBJ2-3; 7 bases line up with TRBD1. The CDR3 is made up of 15 amino acids. Trimming removed 2 bases from V and 3 bases from J; junction bases left unmatched: 5. From germline, CDR1 is LGHNA and CDR2 YNFKEQ. The CDR3 coding sequence is TGTGCCAGCAGCCAATTCGGGACAGCAACAGATACGCAGTATTTT. Its protein is CASSQFGTATDTQYF.

This chain links TRBV29-1 with TRBJ1-2; D remains unclear. Germline CDR1 is SQVTM and CDR2 is ANQGSEA. V dropped 4 bases and J dropped 0 bases, with 9 bases sitting between them. The CDR3 is made up of 13 amino acids. The CDR3 here is CSVVSYTNYGYTF. CDR3 coding DNA: TGCAGCGTTGTGAGCTATACTAACTATGGCTACACCTTC.

This clonotype was detected many times. V usage is TRBV29-1 and J usage is TRBJ2-7; D might be TRBD1 (6 bases). Per germline, CDR1 SQVTM and CDR2 ANQGSEA. The CDR3 is 13 residues long. V lost 8 bases and J lost 0, with 14 bases in between. This chain's CDR3 is CSTSGESSYEQYF. The DNA for the CDR3 is TGCAGCACCTCAGGGGAAAGCTCCTACGAGCAGTACTTC.

The rearrangement links TRBV20-1 to TRBJ2-1; 8 bases fit TRBD1. With 3 bases clipped from V and 7 bases from J, the junction kept 2 bases outside the gene matches. From germline, CDR1 is DFQATT and CDR2 SNEGSKA (reference sequence). This CDR3 region has 12 residues. The CDR3 region is CSASTGGNEQFF. CDR3 bases: TGCAGTGCTAGCACAGGGGGGAATGAGCAGTTCTTC.